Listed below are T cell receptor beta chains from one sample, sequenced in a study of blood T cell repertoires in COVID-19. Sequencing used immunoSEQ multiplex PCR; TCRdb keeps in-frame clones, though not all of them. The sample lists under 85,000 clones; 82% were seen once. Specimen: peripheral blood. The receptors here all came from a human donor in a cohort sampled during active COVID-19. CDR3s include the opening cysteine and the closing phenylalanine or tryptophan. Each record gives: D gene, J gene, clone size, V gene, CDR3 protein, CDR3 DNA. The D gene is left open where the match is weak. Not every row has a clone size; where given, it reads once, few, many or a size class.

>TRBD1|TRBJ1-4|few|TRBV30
CAWSFGTGDEKLFF
TGTGCCTGGAGTTTTGGGACAGGGGATGAAAAACTGTTTTTT
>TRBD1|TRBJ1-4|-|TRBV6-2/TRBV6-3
CASSSRTGASEKLFF
TGTGCCAGCAGTAGTCGGACAGGAGCGTCTGAAAAACTGTTTTTT
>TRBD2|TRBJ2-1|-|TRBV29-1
CSARPSGGAFNEQFF
TGCAGCGCTCGCCCTAGCGGGGGGGCGTTCAATGAGCAGTTCTTC
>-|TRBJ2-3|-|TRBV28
CASQQPSGTDTQYF
TGTGCCAGCCAACAACCGAGCGGCACAGATACGCAGTATTTT
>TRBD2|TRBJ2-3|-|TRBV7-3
CASSYSGETDTQYF
TGTGCCAGCAGCTATAGCGGGGAGACAGATACGCAGTATTTT
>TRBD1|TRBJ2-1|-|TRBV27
CASSPGQSYNEQFF
TGTGCCAGCAGCCCGGGACAGTCCTACAATGAGCAGTTCTTC
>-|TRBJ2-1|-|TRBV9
CASSSNRVREQFF
TGTGCCAGCAGCTCGAACAGGGTTCGTGAGCAGTTCTTC
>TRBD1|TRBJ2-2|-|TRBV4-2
CASSQSGQTNTGELFF
TGTGCCAGCAGCCAATCGGGACAGACGAACACCGGGGAGCTGTTTTTT
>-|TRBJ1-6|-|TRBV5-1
CASRRGAAYNSPLHF
TGCGCCAGCAGACGGGGGGCCGCCTATAATTCACCCCTCCACTTT
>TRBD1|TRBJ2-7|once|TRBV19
CASSISGGAAYEQYF
TGTGCCAGTAGTATATCAGGGGGCGCCGCCTACGAGCAGTACTTC
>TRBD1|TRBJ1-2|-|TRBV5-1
CASSLTTGNYGYTF
TGCGCCAGCAGCTTGACGACAGGGAACTATGGCTACACCTTC
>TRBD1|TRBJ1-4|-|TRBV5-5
CASSLGQGSGEKLFF
TGTGCCAGCAGCTTGGGACAGGGTTCGGGAGAAAAACTGTTTTTT
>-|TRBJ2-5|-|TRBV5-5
CASSLQRALQETQYF
TGTGCCAGCAGCTTGCAGCGGGCCCTGCAAGAGACCCAGTACTTC
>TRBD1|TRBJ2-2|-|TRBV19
CASTKGQRNTGELFF
TGTGCCAGTACCAAGGGACAGAGAAACACCGGGGAGCTGTTTTTT
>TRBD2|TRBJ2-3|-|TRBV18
CASSPEGLATDTQYF
TGTGCCAGCTCACCAGAAGGACTAGCCACAGATACGCAGTATTTT
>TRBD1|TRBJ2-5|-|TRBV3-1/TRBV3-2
CASSRIRRDREGETQYF
TGTGCCAGCAGCCGTATTCGCCGGGACAGGGAAGGGGAGACCCAGTACTTC
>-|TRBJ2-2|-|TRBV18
CASSPTRQNTGELFF
TGTGCCAGCTCACCGACACGCCAGAACACCGGGGAGCTGTTTTTT
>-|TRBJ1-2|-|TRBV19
CASRGASYYGYTF
TGTGCCAGTAGAGGGGCCTCGTACTATGGCTACACCTTC
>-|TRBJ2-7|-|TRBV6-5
CASRLPGQDEQYF
TGTGCCAGCAGACTCCCAGGGCAGGACGAGCAGTACTTC
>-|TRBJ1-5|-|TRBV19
CASSTRGGRQPQHF
TGTGCCAGTAGTACACGGGGGGGGAGGCAGCCCCAGCATTTT
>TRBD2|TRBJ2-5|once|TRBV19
CASSIGTSGFLRETQYF
TGTGCCAGTAGTATAGGGACTAGCGGGTTCCTAAGAGAGACCCAGTACTTC
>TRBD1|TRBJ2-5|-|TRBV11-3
CASSLERRQGVCPKETQYF
TGTGCCAGCAGCTTAGAACGCCGACAGGGGGTCTGCCCAAAGGAGACCCAGTACTTC
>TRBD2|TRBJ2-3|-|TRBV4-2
CASSRQTTPGLAFIDTQYF
TGTGCCAGCAGCCGACAGACCACGCCGGGACTAGCCTTTATAGATACGCAGTATTTT
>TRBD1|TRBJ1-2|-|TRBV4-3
CASSQDQLPTGGNYGYTF
TGCGCCAGCAGCCAAGATCAGCTACCGACAGGGGGGAACTATGGCTACACCTTC
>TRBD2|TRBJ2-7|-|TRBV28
CASAGTSGSYEQYF
TGTGCCAGCGCGGGGACTAGCGGCTCCTACGAGCAGTACTTC
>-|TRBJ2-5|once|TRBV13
CASGGGPQYF
TGTGCCAGCGGCGGTGGCCCCCAGTACTTC
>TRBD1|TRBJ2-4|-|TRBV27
CASRTGGGRNIQYF
TGTGCCAGCAGGACAGGGGGCGGTAGAAACATTCAGTACTTC
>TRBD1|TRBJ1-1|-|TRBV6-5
CASSYSGTGWNAEAFF
TGTGCCAGCAGTTACTCGGGGACAGGGTGGAACGCTGAAGCTTTCTTT
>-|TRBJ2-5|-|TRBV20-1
CSARFREAQYF
TGCAGTGCTAGGTTCAGGGAGGCCCAGTACTTC
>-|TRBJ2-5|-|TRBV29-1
CSAPIGDSQETQYF
TGCAGCGCCCCCATCGGCGACAGCCAAGAGACCCAGTACTTC
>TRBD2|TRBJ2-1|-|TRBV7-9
CASSSWLAGINEQFF
TGTGCCAGCAGCTCCTGGCTAGCGGGGATAAATGAGCAGTTCTTC
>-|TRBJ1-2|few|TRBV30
CAGFLSGSTFYGYTF
TGTGCCGGGTTTCTCTCCGGGAGCACCTTCTATGGCTACACCTTC
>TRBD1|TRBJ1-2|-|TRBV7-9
CASSLATGGMVGGGYTF
TGTGCCAGCAGCTTAGCGACAGGGGGAATGGTTGGTGGTGGCTACACCTTC
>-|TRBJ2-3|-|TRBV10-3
CAISGDSYTDTQYF
TGTGCCATCAGTGGGGACTCCTACACAGATACGCAGTATTTT
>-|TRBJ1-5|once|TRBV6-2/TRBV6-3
CASSYPTGSQPQHF
TGTGCCAGCAGTTACCCGACAGGTTCTCAGCCCCAGCATTTT
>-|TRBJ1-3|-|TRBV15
CATSAGKSGNTIYF
TGTGCCACCAGCGCAGGGAAATCTGGAAACACCATATATTTT
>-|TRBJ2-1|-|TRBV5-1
CASSLAPGARYNEQFF
TGCGCCAGCAGCTTGGCCCCAGGGGCCAGATACAATGAGCAGTTCTTC
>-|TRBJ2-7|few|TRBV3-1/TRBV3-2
CASSQVKYEQYF
TGTGCCAGCAGCCAAGTCAAATACGAGCAGTACTTC
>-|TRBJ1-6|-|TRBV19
CASRERGAAYNSPLHF
TGTGCCAGTAGGGAAAGGGGCGCCGCCTATAATTCACCCCTCCACTTT
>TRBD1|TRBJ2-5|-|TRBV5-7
CASSLYDRGIQETQYF
TGTGCCAGCAGCTTGTATGACAGGGGAATCCAAGAGACCCAGTACTTC
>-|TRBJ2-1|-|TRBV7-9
CASSPLPSQEQFF
TGTGCCAGCAGCCCCCTCCCTAGCCAGGAGCAGTTCTTC
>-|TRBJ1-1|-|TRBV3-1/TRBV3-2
CASSQVRGGSKAFF
TGTGCCAGCAGCCAAGTACGAGGGGGTTCTAAAGCTTTCTTT
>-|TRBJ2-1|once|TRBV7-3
CASSLIPGLDEQFF
TGTGCCAGCAGCTTAATTCCAGGTTTGGATGAGCAGTTCTTC
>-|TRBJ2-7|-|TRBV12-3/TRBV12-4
CASSPQGSYEQYF
TGTGCCAGCAGTCCGCAGGGATCCTACGAGCAGTACTTC
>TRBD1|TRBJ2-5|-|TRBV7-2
CASSLAGGRETQYF
TGTGCCAGCAGCTTAGCAGGGGGCCGGGAGACCCAGTACTTC
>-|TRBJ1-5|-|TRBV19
CASTPDSHGSNQPQHF
TGTGCCAGTACCCCAGACTCCCATGGGAGCAATCAGCCCCAGCATTTT
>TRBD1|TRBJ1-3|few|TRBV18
CASSPTGGGGSGNTIYF
TGTGCCAGCTCACCCACCGGAGGGGGCGGCTCTGGAAACACCATATATTTT
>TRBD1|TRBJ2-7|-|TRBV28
CASSFYRGLGEQYF
TGTGCCAGCAGTTTCTACAGGGGGCTGGGTGAGCAGTACTTC
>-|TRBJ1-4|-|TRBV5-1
CASRLGGSNEKLFF
TGCGCCAGCAGGCTGGGGGGATCGAATGAAAAACTGTTTTTT
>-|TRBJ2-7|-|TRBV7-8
CASSQGYGYEQYF
TGTGCCAGCAGCCAGGGGTACGGTTACGAGCAGTACTTC
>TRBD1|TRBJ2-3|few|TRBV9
CASSAQDRVGTDTQYF
TGTGCCAGCAGCGCGCAAGACAGGGTCGGCACAGATACGCAGTATTTT
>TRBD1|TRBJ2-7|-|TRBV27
CASRATGTDYEQYF
TGTGCCAGCAGAGCGACAGGGACGGACTACGAGCAGTACTTC
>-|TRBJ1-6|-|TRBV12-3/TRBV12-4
CASRYGDSPLHF
TGTGCCAGCAGGTACGGAGATTCACCCCTCCACTTT
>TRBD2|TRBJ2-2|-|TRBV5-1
CASSMLAGANTGELFF
TGCGCCAGCAGCATGCTAGCGGGGGCTAACACCGGGGAGCTGTTTTTT